The 24 T cell receptor beta chains reported below all come from one sample, sequenced in a study of shared clonotypes between healthy human individuals. TCRdb's copy holds only in-frame clones and misses some; the assay was immunoSEQ multiplex PCR. The sample shows over a million clones, around 98.5% of them seen only once. The sample consisted of naive CD4+ T cells sorted from blood. The subset is: CD45RA+ positively selected. These receptor sequences come from a man aged 25-45 years in good health.

The chain links TRBV7-8 to TRBJ2-1; D is ambiguous. The CDR3 is 12 amino acids. V was trimmed by 4 bases and J by 5 bases, leaving 6 bases between them. Germline V gene data show CDR1 as SGHVS and CDR2 as FQNEAQ. This CDR3 reads CASSSFDNEQFF. Written as DNA, the CDR3 is TGTGCCAGCAGCTCCTTCGACAATGAGCAGTTCTTC. The full variable domain, with the rest looked up from reference TRBV7-8 and TRBJ2-1, is GAGVSQSPRYKVAKRGQDVALRCDPISGHVSLFWYQQALGQGPEFLTYFQNEAQLDKSGLPSDRFFAERPEGSVSTLKIQRTQQEDSAVYLCASSSFDNEQFFGPGTRLTVL.

Details on this clone: Other DNA sequences in the same sample also yield this CDR3. The chain uses TRBV6-1 and TRBJ1-2, with unresolved D. V gave up 1 base and J gave up 5 bases, with 5 bases separating them. The germline V gene encodes CDR1 MNHNS and CDR2 SASEGT. This CDR3 has 12 residues. CDR3 loop: CASSEGGYGYTF. DNA of the CDR3: TGTGCCAGCAGTGAAGGAGGGTATGGCTACACCTTC.

This chain joins TRBV28 and TRBJ2-5, with a tentative D call TRBD1 (5 bases). V lost 7 bases to trimming and J lost 1 base, with 10 bases between them. CDR3 length equals 13 residues. Germline V gene lookup returns CDR1 MDHEN and CDR2 SYDVKM. CDR3 amino acids: CASTRQSQETQYF. The CDR3 bases are TGTGCCAGCACCAGACAGAGCCAAGAGACCCAGTACTTC. Filled out from reference TRBV28 and TRBJ2-5, the complete variable domain reads DVKVTQSSRYLVKRTGEKVFLECVQDMDHENMFWYRQDPGLGLRLIYFSYDVKMKEKGDIPEGYSVSREKKERFSLILESASTNQTSMYLCASTRQSQETQYFGPGTRLLVL.

This clone was recorded once. J is TRBJ2-3 and V is TRBV6-5; TRBD2 is a possible D gene (6 bases). The CDR3 runs to 15 residues. Per germline, CDR1 MNHEY and CDR2 SVGAGI. Between the trimmed V and J ends, which lost 2 bases and 2 bases, there was a span of 11 bases. As DNA, the CDR3 is TGTGCCAGCAGTTACGGGGGGAGGCCCACAGATACGCAGTATTTT. This translates into CASSYGGRPTDTQYF.

J is TRBJ2-5 and V is TRBV11-2; the D call may be TRBD1 or TRBD2 (6 bases each). The CDR3 totals 15 residues. CDR1 and CDR2 (germline): SGHAT, FQNNGV. V was pared by 5 bases and J by 4 bases, with 17 bases between. The CDR3 here is CASSIPTGARETQYF. In DNA form, the CDR3 reads TGTGCCAGCAGCATCCCGACGGGGGCGCGAGAGACCCAGTACTTC.

On this clone: The identical CDR3 is also encoded by other nucleotide sequences in the sample. The chain recombines TRBV10-3 with TRBJ2-3; no firm D call. CDR1 ENHRY and CDR2 SYGVKD come from the germline V gene. CDR3 length equals 14 residues. V was shortened by 5 bases and J by 2 bases, with 11 bases between the two germline ends. CDR3 loop: CAISYGRITDTQYF. The CDR3 DNA sequence: TGTGCCATCAGTTACGGGCGGATCACAGATACGCAGTATTTT.

This chain links TRBV28 with TRBJ2-7; D unresolved. The CDR3 spans 11 residues. CDR1 and CDR2 from the germline V gene are MDHEN and SYDVKM. Trimming pared 7 bases from V and 4 bases from J, leaving 8 bases between. CDR3 amino acids: CASMTDYEQYF. The CDR3 coding sequence is TGTGCCAGCATGACGGATTACGAGCAGTACTTC.

The chain recombines TRBV18 with TRBJ2-1; D gene uncertain. Germline V gives CDR1 KGHSH, CDR2 LQKENI. V lost 6 bases, J lost 3 bases, and 15 bases lay in between. This CDR3 contains 15 residues. DNA for the CDR3: TGTGCCAGCTCGCAACTTCCTACTAACTACAATGAGCAGTTCTTC. Amino acid sequence: CASSQLPTNYNEQFF.

The chain links TRBV4-2 to TRBJ2-3; D not resolved. The CDR3 consists of 14 residues. With 4 bases removed from V and 2 bases from J, the gap between germline ends came to 10 bases. The germline gives CDR1 LGHNA, CDR2 YNFKEQ. CDR3 coding DNA: TGTGCCAGCAGCCTAACGGCCGCCACAGATACGCAGTATTTT. Protein product: CASSLTAATDTQYF.

This CDR3 is CASQPGQGRDTQYF. The CDR3, as DNA: TGTGCCAGTCAGCCGGGACAGGGGAGGGATACGCAGTATTTT. The J gene is TRBJ2-3, the V gene TRBV5-5; 10 nucleotides align to TRBD1. V gave up 8 bases and J gave up 6 bases; unmatched junction bases: 9. This CDR3 contains 14 residues. The germline V gene has CDR1 SGHKS and CDR2 YYEKEE (reference sequence).

The V and J genes are TRBV19 and TRBJ2-2, with 7 bases lining up with TRBD1. The V segment lost 9 bases and the J segment 2 bases; nucleotides outside the gene matches: 6. The CDR3 length is 14 residues. Germline-derived CDR1 and CDR2 are LNHDA and SQIVND (reference sequence). Here the CDR3 reads CASAQGTNTGELFF. In DNA form, the CDR3 reads TGTGCCAGCGCACAGGGGACCAACACCGGGGAGCTGTTTTTT.

V is TRBV6-1 and J is TRBJ2-6; D is unresolved. Germline V gives CDR1 MNHNS, CDR2 SASEGT. This CDR3 region has 15 residues. V was shortened by 3 bases and J by 0 bases, with 6 bases between the two germline ends. The CDR3 coding sequence is TGTGCCAGCAGTGATATTATCTCTGGGGCCAACGTCCTGACTTTC. It specifies CASSDIISGANVLTF.

This chain connects TRBV7-6 to TRBJ1-5; D unclear. This CDR3 comprises 15 residues. Germline CDR1 reads SGHVS; CDR2 reads FNYEAQ. Deletions cut 5 bases from V and 0 bases from J, with 11 bases between. The CDR3 sequence is CASSRFSVSNQPQHF. The CDR3 nucleotides are TGTGCCAGCAGCCGCTTTTCGGTTAGCAATCAGCCCCAGCATTTT. Looking up the rest from reference TRBV7-6 and TRBJ1-5 gives the full variable domain: GAGVSQSPRYKVTKRGQDVALRCDPISGHVSLYWYRQALGQGPEFLTYFNYEAQQDKSGLPNDRFSAERPEGSISTLTIQRTEQRDSAMYRCASSRFSVSNQPQHFGDGTRLSIL.

The chain is built from TRBV2 and TRBJ2-1; maybe TRBD2 (6 bases). Trimming took 4 bases from V and 5 from J, leaving 18 bases between them. The germline gives CDR1 SNHLY, CDR2 FYNNEI. This CDR3 is built from 16 residues. This chain's CDR3 is CASSGARAGPNNEQFF. Here the CDR3 DNA reads TGTGCCAGCAGTGGGGCTAGAGCGGGTCCAAACAATGAGCAGTTCTTC. Looking up the rest from reference TRBV2 and TRBJ2-1 gives the full variable domain: EPEVTQTPSHQVTQMGQEVILRCVPISNHLYFYWYRQILGQKVEFLVSFYNNEISEKSEIFDDQFSVERPDGSNFTLKIRSTKLEDSAMYFCASSGARAGPNNEQFFGPGTRLTVL.

This chain joins TRBV7-3 and TRBJ1-2; D perhaps matches TRBD1 (6 bases). V was trimmed by 5 bases and J by 8 bases, leaving 18 bases between them. The CDR3 is 14 residues long. In germline, CDR1 is SGHTA, CDR2 FQGTGA. This chain's CDR3 is CASSPQTGPGGYTF. In nucleotides, the CDR3 is TGTGCCAGCAGCCCACAGACAGGACCCGGAGGCTACACCTTC.

This rearrangement joins TRBV28 to TRBJ1-2; TRBD1 agrees at 7 bases. CDR1 is MDHEN, CDR2 SYDVKM, per germline. J lost 10 bases, V lost 5 bases, and 7 bases had no gene match. The CDR3 contains 12 residues. The CDR3 DNA sequence: TGTGCCAGCAGTCCTCACAGGGGAATCTACACCTTC. This sequence encodes CASSPHRGIYTF.

This sequence joins TRBV5-1 and TRBJ2-3; a possible D gene is TRBD2 (6 bases). Trimming left V 0 bases short and J 0 bases short, with 14 bases between. The length of the CDR3 is 17 residues. Germline V CDR1 and CDR2: SGHRS, YFSETQ. CDR3 DNA: TGCGCCAGCAGCTTGGCCGGTAGCGGCTTAAGCACAGATACGCAGTATTTT. This sequence encodes CASSLAGSGLSTDTQYF.

The chain links TRBV11-2 to TRBJ2-3, with D unresolved. This CDR3 has 14 amino acids. In germline, CDR1 is SGHAT, CDR2 FQNNGV. V was trimmed by 5 bases and J by 2 bases, leaving 11 bases between them. The CDR3 DNA reads TGTGCCAGCAGCCCCGAGGTCGTCACAGATACGCAGTATTTT. Its translation is CASSPEVVTDTQYF.

The chain joins TRBV27 to TRBJ2-7; TRBD2 is a possible D gene (5 bases). Per the germline V gene, CDR1 is MNHEY and CDR2 is SMNVEV (reference sequence). Between the trimmed V and J ends, which lost 0 bases and 12 bases, there was a span of 15 bases. The CDR3 has 13 amino acids. CDR3 region: CASSLSVEGDRYF. Here the CDR3 DNA reads TGTGCCAGCAGTTTATCGGTCGAGGGAGATCGGTACTTC.

The genes are TRBV4-1 and TRBJ1-5; D may be TRBD1 (6 bases). From germline, CDR1 is MGHRA and CDR2 YSYEKL. V was clipped by 4 bases and J by 3 bases, with 16 bases between them. This CDR3 is built from 16 residues. CDR3 coding DNA: TGCGCCAGCAGCCGAGGAGGGGACACAATCAATCAGCCCCAGCATTTT. Its translation is CASSRGGDTINQPQHF.

The V call is TRBV7-8, the J call TRBJ1-2; 7 positions match TRBD1. CDR1 is SGHVS and CDR2 is FQNEAQ in the germline V gene. The V segment lost 5 bases and the J segment 2 bases; nucleotides outside the gene matches: 14. This CDR3 region has 17 residues. The CDR3 DNA is TGTGCCAGCAGCCGAGGGAGGGGAAGGGGGCGAAACTATGGCTACACCTTC. It is translated as CASSRGRGRGRNYGYTF.

The chain links TRBV7-3 to TRBJ2-2, with D unresolved. The germline V gene has CDR1 SGHTA and CDR2 FQGTGA. CDR3 size: 14 residues. Trimming removed 2 bases at V and 1 base at J, with 5 bases between. The CDR3 sequence is CASSLAGNTGELFF. The CDR3 DNA is TGTGCCAGCAGCTTAGCCGGGAACACCGGGGAGCTGTTTTTT. Complete variable domain (other parts from reference TRBV7-3 and TRBJ2-2): GAGVSQTPSNKVTEKGKYVELRCDPISGHTALYWYRQSLGQGPEFLIYFQGTGAADDSGLPNDRFFAVRPEGSVSTLKIQRTERGDSAVYLCASSLAGNTGELFFGEGSRLTVL.

J is TRBJ2-7 and V is TRBV5-1; TRBD1 is a possible D gene (5 bases). The V gene lost 0 bases and the J gene lost 1 base, with 14 bases spanning the gap. The CDR3 runs to 16 residues. CDR1 is SGHRS and CDR2 is YFSETQ in the germline V gene. The CDR3 sequence is CASSLVQGAGSYEQYF. CDR3 DNA: TGCGCCAGCAGCTTGGTTCAAGGGGCCGGATCCTACGAGCAGTACTTC. Full variable domain (missing parts from reference TRBV5-1 and TRBJ2-7): KAGVTQTPRYLIKTRGQQVTLSCSPISGHRSVSWYQQTPGQGLQFLFEYFSETQRNKGNFPGRFSGRQFSNSRSEMNVSTLELGDSALYLCASSLVQGAGSYEQYFGPGTRLTVT.

The chain couples TRBV10-3 to TRBJ2-5; 8 nucleotides match TRBD1. Germline V CDR1 and CDR2: ENHRY, SYGVKD. The CDR3 has 13 residues. Unmatched junction bases numbered 0, after V lost 4 bases and J lost 2 bases. CDR3 in amino acids: CAISGTGQETQYF. The CDR3, as DNA: TGTGCCATCAGTGGGACAGGGCAAGAGACCCAGTACTTC.